This TCR beta chain was profiled in a study of shared clonotypes between healthy human individuals. Study findings and constraints: Rarefaction indicated that sorted-subset sequencing remained incomplete although depth was large. Generation probabilities were higher for clonotypes shared across all four sorted-subset donors than for unshared ones.

The length of the CDR3 is 16 residues. Germline values: CDR1 SGHRS, CDR2 YFSETQ. With 5 bases clipped from V and 2 bases from J, the junction kept 8 bases outside the gene matches. Those who donated were healthy HIV-negative adults, with no recent acute infections or vaccinations reported. In the source study's methods: From ImmunoSEQ came sequences covering only the junction and carrying no quality scores, so filtering differed. The data were produced by immunoSEQ multiplex PCR, yet TCRdb's version contains in-frame clones alone and is incomplete. The V and J calls and clone size were taken over from that table, and D and trimming were inferred from the DNA. The table shows approximately 700,000 clones, with roughly 73% occurring only once. A word on this clone: Its antigen is not known.

The TCR originated in a woman aged 30 to 39 in good health. Sequencing was carried out using memory CD4+ T cells sorted from blood. Documented subset: CD45RA-negative fraction. This chain connects TRBV5-1 to TRBJ2-1; 9 positions agree with TRBD2. In nucleotides, the CDR3 is TGCGCCAGCAGTTCTATAGCGGGAGTAACCTACAATGAGCAGTTCTTC. It yields the protein CASSSIAGVTYNEQFF.